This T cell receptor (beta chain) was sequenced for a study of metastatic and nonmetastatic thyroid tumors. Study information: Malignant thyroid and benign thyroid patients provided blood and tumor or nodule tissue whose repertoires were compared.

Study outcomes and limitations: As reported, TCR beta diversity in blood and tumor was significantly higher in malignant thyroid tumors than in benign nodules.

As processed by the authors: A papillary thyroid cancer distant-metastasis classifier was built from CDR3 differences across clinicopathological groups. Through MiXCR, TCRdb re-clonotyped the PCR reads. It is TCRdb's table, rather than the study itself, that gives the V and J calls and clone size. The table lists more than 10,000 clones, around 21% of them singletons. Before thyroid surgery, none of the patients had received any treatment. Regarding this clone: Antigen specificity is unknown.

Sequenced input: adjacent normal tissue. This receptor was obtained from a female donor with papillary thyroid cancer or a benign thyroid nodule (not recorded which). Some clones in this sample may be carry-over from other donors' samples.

The CDR3 region is CASSEVRSSGSAYEQYF. The CDR3 DNA sequence: TGCGCCAGCAGCGAAGTCCGTTCTAGCGGGAGTGCCTACGAGCAGTACTTC. V gene TRBV4-1 combines with J gene TRBJ2-7; 10 bases fit TRBD2. Trimming at V came to 5 bases and at J to 2 bases, leaving 12 bases not matched to a gene. CDR1 MGHRA and CDR2 YSYEKL come from the germline V gene. The CDR3 covers 17 residues.